These 21 T cell receptor beta chains originate from one sample sequenced in a study of T-cell reconstitution after alpha-beta-depleted transplantation in children. Unique molecular identifiers were built into the TCRbeta library. From the PCR reads, TCRdb called clonotypes with MiXCR, one entry per CDR3 protein. The repertoire has a few hundred thousand distinct CDR3 sequences, over 10% of them found once; the top ten carry about 2.2%. The source material was PBMCs, mostly from graft donor cells, sampled 360 days after TCRalphabeta/CD19-depleted stem cell transplant. All receptors come from a male patient younger than 18 who had a stem cell transplant for acute myeloid leukemia, so the T cells may come from the graft donor.

This clonotype was observed at least ten times. V gene TRBV20-1 combines with J gene TRBJ2-1; weak D call: TRBD2 (5 bases). Per the germline V gene, CDR1 is DFQATT and CDR2 is SNEGSKA (reference sequence). Trimming removed 8 bases at V and 5 bases at J, with 16 bases between. CDR3 length equals 13 residues. CDR3 bases: TGCAGTCCCCATGAGGGTTTCGACAATGAGCAGTTCTTC. Translation gives CSPHEGFDNEQFF.

The chain recombines TRBV12-3 or TRBV12-4 with TRBJ2-1; D tentatively reads TRBD1 or TRBD2 (5 bases each). Trimming stripped 6 bases from V and 0 bases from J, with 9 bases between. This CDR3 contains 14 residues. The CDR3, as DNA: TGTGCCAGCAGGGGGGTCCCCTCCTACAATGAGCAGTTCTTC. Translating gives CASRGVPSYNEQFF.

The chain combines TRBV6-5 with TRBJ1-2; the D is unclear. Trimming pared 2 bases from V and 4 bases from J, leaving 14 bases between. CDR1 and CDR2 from the germline V gene are MNHEY and SVGAGI. The CDR3 extends over 15 amino acids. The CDR3 coding sequence is TGTGCCAGCAGTTACATCGGACTAGGATCCTATGGCTACACCTTC. Translated: CASSYIGLGSYGYTF.

This clonotype was counted between two and nine times. The rearrangement joins TRBV9 to TRBJ2-1, with 7 bases identical to TRBD2. Germline CDR1 SGDLS, CDR2 YYNGEE. This CDR3 region has 15 residues. Trimming took 2 bases from V and 1 from J; bases not matched to a gene: 3. The CDR3 nucleotides are TGTGCCAGCAGCGTGAGAGCGGGGTCCTACAATGAGCAGTTCTTC. Translated: CASSVRAGSYNEQFF. Full variable domain (missing parts from reference TRBV9 and TRBJ2-1): DSGVTQTPKHLITATGQRVTLRCSPRSGDLSVYWYQQSLDQGLQFLIQYYNGEERAKGNILERFSAQQFPDLHSELNLSSLELGDSALYFCASSVRAGSYNEQFFGPGTRLTVL.

J is TRBJ2-5 and V is TRBV27, with a tentative D call TRBD1 (6 bases). V dropped 6 bases and J dropped 5 bases, with 16 bases sitting between them. This CDR3 region has 14 residues. Germline loops: CDR1 MNHEY, CDR2 SMNVEV (reference sequence). CDR3 sequence (DNA): TGTGCCAGCAGCTATCAGGGGCCCCGGGAGACCCAGTACTTC. Its protein is CASSYQGPRETQYF.

This clonotype showed up many times. The rearrangement links TRBV7-9 to TRBJ2-7; D might be TRBD1 (6 bases). CDR1 is SEHNR and CDR2 is FQNEAQ in the germline V gene (reference sequence). The CDR3 has 15 amino acids. With 3 bases removed from V and 4 bases from J, the gap between germline ends came to 16 bases. This CDR3 is CASSLWGLAGYEQYF. Written as DNA, the CDR3 is TGTGCCAGCAGCTTGTGGGGGCTAGCCGGATACGAGCAGTACTTC.

This clonotype was recorded a few times. The chain uses TRBV12-3 or TRBV12-4 and TRBJ2-2; no definite D call. The ends were cut back, 8 bases at V and 7 bases at J, with 11 bases in the middle. The CDR3 sequence is 12 residues long. CDR3 sequence (DNA): TGTGCCAGCGAGAAATGGGGCGGGGAGCTGTTTTTT. Its translation is CASEKWGGELFF.

This clonotype occurred many times. The V and J genes are TRBV5-1 and TRBJ2-7; 13 bases agree with TRBD2. CDR1 SGHRS and CDR2 YFSETQ come from the germline V gene. The CDR3 has 14 amino acids. The ends lost 4 bases at V and 6 bases at J; junction bases unmatched: 4. CDR3 loop: CASSPGLAGTEQYF. CDR3 nucleotide sequence: TGCGCCAGCAGCCCGGGACTAGCGGGAACCGAGCAGTACTTC.

This clonotype was observed many times. The chain recombines TRBV29-1 with TRBJ2-7, with no clear D. CDR1 is SQVTM and CDR2 is ANQGSEA in the germline V gene. This CDR3 spans 13 amino acids. Trimming took off 4 bases at V and 0 bases at J, with 10 bases between the two ends. CDR3 residues: CSVARIHSYEQYF. In DNA form, the CDR3 reads TGCAGCGTTGCCAGGATTCACTCCTACGAGCAGTACTTC.

This clonotype was counted many times. The CDR3 region is CASSYGHNYGYTF. DNA of the CDR3: TGTGCCAGCAGTTACGGACACAACTATGGCTACACCTTC. The chain has TRBV6-2 or TRBV6-3 and TRBJ1-2; possibly TRBD1 for D (5 bases). V was pared by 2 bases and J by 2 bases, with 6 bases between. Germline CDR1 is MNHEY and CDR2 is SVGEGT. The CDR3 is 13 amino acids.

This clonotype was detected ten times or more. The genes are TRBV11-1 and TRBJ2-1, with 10 bases lining up with TRBD2. V shed 5 bases, J shed 6 bases, and the junction held 19 bases outside the gene matches. CDR1 is SGHAT and CDR2 is FQDESV in the germline V gene (reference sequence). The CDR3 is 19 amino acids. The CDR3 DNA reads as TGTGCCAGCAGCCTAGGGCTAGCGGGAGTGAATATAGGGAGCAATGAGCAGTTCTTC. Protein sequence: CASSLGLAGVNIGSNEQFF.

The genes are TRBV6-1 and TRBJ1-1; D gene unclear. The V gene's germline CDR1 is MNHNS and CDR2 SASEGT. This CDR3 has 12 amino acids. The ends were cut back, 5 bases at V and 11 bases at J, with 15 bases in the middle. CDR3 loop: CASSRSDGEAFF. DNA for the CDR3: TGTGCCAGCAGTAGGAGCGATGGAGAGGCTTTCTTT.

In this sample, this clonotype turned up many times. The gene calls are TRBV5-1 and TRBJ2-1; D unclear. The CDR3 is 14 amino acids. Germline CDR1 and CDR2: SGHRS and YFSETQ. V lost 2 bases and J 10 bases, leaving 16 bases between the germline ends. The CDR3 DNA reads as TGCGCCAGCAGCTTTAAGGCCACCACCTCCGAGCAGTTCTTC. It specifies CASSFKATTSEQFF.

A few counts support this clonotype. The chain is built from TRBV5-1 and TRBJ2-5, with D perhaps matching TRBD2 (5 bases). CDR3 length equals 16 residues. Trimming left V 1 base short and J 5 bases short, with 18 bases between. Germline lookup yields CDR1 SGHRS and CDR2 YFSETQ. This chain's CDR3 is CASSLRIDMRGETQYF. CDR3 nucleotide sequence: TGCGCCAGCAGCTTGAGGATAGACATGCGCGGGGAGACCCAGTACTTC. Looking up the rest from reference TRBV5-1 and TRBJ2-5 gives the full variable domain: KAGVTQTPRYLIKTRGQQVTLSCSPISGHRSVSWYQQTPGQGLQFLFEYFSETQRNKGNFPGRFSGRQFSNSRSEMNVSTLELGDSALYLCASSLRIDMRGETQYFGPGTRLLVL.

V and J are TRBV28 and TRBJ1-1; perhaps TRBD1 as D (5 bases). Trimming left V 2 bases short and J 1 base short, with 11 bases between. The CDR3 sequence is 15 residues long. Germline assignment: CDR1 MDHEN and CDR2 SYDVKM. The CDR3 loop is CASSLIRGENTEAFF. The CDR3 DNA follows: TGTGCCAGCAGTTTAATACGGGGGGAGAACACTGAAGCTTTCTTT.

This chain joins TRBV7-6 and TRBJ2-2, with D perhaps matching TRBD1 (5 bases). The CDR3 runs 16 residues. The V gene lost 3 bases and the J gene lost 2 bases, with 13 bases spanning the gap. Germline lookup yields CDR1 SGHVS and CDR2 FNYEAQ. The CDR3 loop is CASSFPGTGNTGELFF. The CDR3 nucleotides are TGTGCCAGCAGCTTTCCGGGCACAGGAAACACCGGGGAGCTGTTTTTT.

A single count supports this clonotype. V usage is TRBV18 and J usage is TRBJ2-7, with 8 positions matching TRBD2. Germline V gene lookup returns CDR1 KGHSH and CDR2 LQKENI. V was clipped by 3 bases and J by 0 bases; unmatched bases: 4. The CDR3 contains 15 residues. CDR3 loop: CASSPRAGVSYEQYF. CDR3 nucleotide sequence: TGTGCCAGCTCACCGAGAGCGGGGGTCTCCTACGAGCAGTACTTC.

Ten or more counts support this clonotype. This chain uses TRBV20-1 with TRBJ2-7; D might be TRBD1 or TRBD2, each matching 5 bases. V lost 5 bases, J lost 5 bases, and 19 bases lay in between. This CDR3 is 14 amino acids long. From germline, CDR1 is DFQATT and CDR2 SNEGSKA (reference sequence). This CDR3 is CSAGDHGRGDEQYF. CDR3 bases: TGCAGTGCTGGCGACCATGGCCGAGGGGACGAGCAGTACTTC.

In this sample, this clonotype turned up many times. The gene calls are TRBV7-2 and TRBJ2-1, with 7 positions matching TRBD2. Germline values: CDR1 SGHTA, CDR2 FQGNSA. The CDR3 sequence is 16 residues long. The V and J ends lost 3 bases and 7 bases, in that order; junction bases with no gene match: 12. DNA for the CDR3: TGTGCCAGCAGCTTTTCCGGGAGGACGATCCTAAATGAGCAGTTCTTC. This sequence encodes CASSFSGRTILNEQFF.

This clonotype was counted only a few times. The CDR3 region is CASSSPMGRVNGETQYF. The CDR3 DNA reads as TGTGCCAGCAGTTCACCGATGGGGAGGGTGAATGGAGAGACCCAGTACTTC. The J gene is TRBJ2-5, the V gene TRBV12-3 or TRBV12-4, with 7 bases fitting TRBD2. V was pared by 4 bases and J by 4 bases, with 15 bases of the junction left unmatched. There are 17 residues in the CDR3.

The rearrangement links TRBV15 to TRBJ2-5; 13 bases align to TRBD2. CDR1 LNHNV and CDR2 YYDKDF come from the germline V gene (reference sequence). The CDR3 runs to 18 residues. V trimming: 1 base; J trimming: 0 bases; junction bases outside the gene matches: 5. This chain's CDR3 is CATSRALLAGGYQETQYF. The CDR3 DNA reads as TGTGCCACCAGCAGAGCCCTACTAGCGGGAGGGTACCAAGAGACCCAGTACTTC. Using reference TRBV15 and TRBJ2-5 for the parts outside the CDR3, the full variable domain is DAMVIQNPRYQVTQFGKPVTLSCSQTLNHNVMYWYQQKSSQAPKLLFHYYDKDFNNEADTPDNFQSRRPNTSFCFLDIRSPGLGDTAMYLCATSRALLAGGYQETQYFGPGTRLLVL.